Included here is one T cell receptor beta chain sequence, with context. What it recognizes is unknown. Data came from immunoSEQ multiplex PCR; TCRdb stores just in-frame clones and leaves some out. The sample holds around 32,000 clones, about three quarters seen once. Before the COVID-19 pandemic, during about 2011-2018, CD4+ T cells were taken from unexposed donors. After ten to eleven days of culture, CD4+ T cells were isolated. Cells permitting, SARS-CoV-2 S/N and four cold-coronavirus spikes were tested on unexposed-donor CD4+ T cells. This entry is derived from a study of CD4 T cells in relation to SARS-CoV-2 and coronaviruses. Study summary: Controls used an HIV-1 Nef peptide pool or no peptide. The restricting HLA molecule for shared crossreactive spike epitopes was mapped.

V lost 0 bases and J lost 0, with 9 bases in between. The CDR3 totals 16 residues. The V gene's germline CDR1 is SGDLS and CDR2 YYNGEE. Overall study findings and caveats: Compared with monoreactive clones, crossreactive clones showed significantly weaker SARS-CoV-2 expansion.

Sequenced input: CD4+ T cells from PBMCs, cultured in vitro. This clonotype was sampled from a human donor in good health. The chain employs TRBV9 and TRBJ1-4; D is unclear. This CDR3 is CASSVGAATTNEKLFF. The CDR3 region has the DNA TGTGCCAGCAGCGTAGGGGCAGCTACAACTAATGAAAAACTGTTTTTT.